A selection of T cell receptor beta chains follows, all from one sample in a study of T cell clonotyping in hematopoietic cell transplantation. This table comes from immunoSEQ multiplex PCR, and its TCRdb copy is limited to in-frame clones, with some not included. The sample includes under 2,000 clones, approximately 90% of them seen just once. The sequencing used PBMCs, collected at the time of graft-versus-host disease after allogeneic stem cell transplant. All receptors derive from a male patient in his late teens or twenties who had an allogeneic stem cell transplant from a related donor, so the T cells may come from the graft donor. Some clones in this sample may be carry-over from other donors' samples. Each CDR3 is given with its conserved first and last residue. D genes are given only for firm matches. Size is stated for part of the rows, as once, few or many counts, or as a class when the clone is expanded.

D gene: -
V gene: TRBV11-2
clone size: -
J gene: TRBJ1-5
CDR3 protein: CASSLEGLINQPQHF
CDR3 DNA: TGTGCCAGCAGCTTAGAGGGACTGATTAATCAGCCCCAGCATTTT

D gene: -
V gene: TRBV19
clone size: -
J gene: TRBJ1-2
CDR3 protein: CASSIPGANYGYTF
CDR3 DNA: TGTGCCAGTAGTATACCGGGAGCTAACTATGGCTACACCTTC

D gene: -
V gene: TRBV7-2
clone size: -
J gene: TRBJ2-7
CDR3 protein: CASSQWGEQYF
CDR3 DNA: TGTGCCAGCAGCCAGTGGGGCGAGCAGTACTTC

D gene: TRBD2
V gene: TRBV4-2
clone size: -
J gene: TRBJ2-1
CDR3 protein: CASSQDGGREQFF
CDR3 DNA: TGTGCCAGCAGCCAAGATGGCGGGAGAGAGCAGTTCTTC

D gene: -
V gene: TRBV5-1
clone size: -
J gene: TRBJ1-2
CDR3 protein: CASSPSGVGGYTF
CDR3 DNA: TGCGCCAGCAGCCCATCAGGGGTAGGAGGCTACACCTTC

D gene: -
V gene: TRBV6-1
clone size: -
J gene: TRBJ1-2
CDR3 protein: CASRTGGVFNYGYTF
CDR3 DNA: TGTGCCAGCAGGACAGGCGGGGTTTTTAACTATGGCTACACCTTC

D gene: -
V gene: TRBV4-3
clone size: once
J gene: TRBJ2-3
CDR3 protein: CASSQAQQGPTDTQYF
CDR3 DNA: TGCGCCAGCAGCCAAGCCCAACAGGGCCCCACAGATACGCAGTATTTT

D gene: TRBD1
V gene: TRBV7-9
clone size: few
J gene: TRBJ2-1
CDR3 protein: CASSEGQMYNEQFF
CDR3 DNA: TGTGCCAGCAGCGAGGGACAGATGTACAATGAGCAGTTCTTC

D gene: TRBD2
V gene: TRBV4-1
clone size: -
J gene: TRBJ2-3
CDR3 protein: CASSLRGGLAGAGDTQYF
CDR3 DNA: TGCGCCAGCAGCCTCCGAGGGGGACTAGCGGGAGCCGGGGATACGCAGTATTTT

D gene: -
V gene: TRBV19
clone size: -
J gene: TRBJ2-4
CDR3 protein: CASRLLSSGGQNIQYF
CDR3 DNA: TGTGCCAGTAGACTCCTTTCATCGGGGGGCCAAAACATTCAGTACTTC

D gene: -
V gene: TRBV7-3
clone size: -
J gene: TRBJ2-1
CDR3 protein: CASSLTGVNEQFF
CDR3 DNA: TGTGCCAGCAGCTTAACTGGGGTCAATGAGCAGTTCTTC

D gene: -
V gene: TRBV4-3
clone size: -
J gene: TRBJ2-7
CDR3 protein: CASSQDRAGEQYF
CDR3 DNA: TGCGCCAGCAGCCAAGATCGTGCTGGTGAGCAGTACTTC

D gene: TRBD1
V gene: TRBV5-4
clone size: -
J gene: TRBJ1-1
CDR3 protein: CASSLGGLGQGGLNTEAFF
CDR3 DNA: TGTGCCAGCAGCCTAGGTGGCCTCGGACAGGGCGGGTTGAACACTGAAGCTTTCTTT

D gene: -
V gene: TRBV5-6
clone size: -
J gene: TRBJ1-2
CDR3 protein: CASSLGTVNYGYTF
CDR3 DNA: TGTGCCAGCAGCTTGGGGACGGTGAACTATGGCTACACCTTC

D gene: TRBD1
V gene: TRBV5-5
clone size: once
J gene: TRBJ1-4
CDR3 protein: CASSFWGGGPNEKLFF
CDR3 DNA: TGTGCCAGCAGCTTCTGGGGAGGGGGCCCTAATGAAAAACTGTTTTTT

D gene: -
V gene: TRBV5-1
clone size: -
J gene: TRBJ2-6
CDR3 protein: CASSLAGGTSGGANVLTF
CDR3 DNA: TGCGCCAGCAGCTTGGCAGGCGGGACCTCGGGGGGGGCCAACGTCCTGACTTTC

D gene: TRBD1
V gene: TRBV7-9
clone size: -
J gene: TRBJ1-5
CDR3 protein: CASSLVFETGDQPQHF
CDR3 DNA: TGTGCCAGCAGCTTAGTTTTTGAGACAGGGGATCAGCCCCAGCATTTT

D gene: TRBD2
V gene: TRBV28
clone size: once
J gene: TRBJ2-3
CDR3 protein: CASSSSGLAGTDTQYF
CDR3 DNA: TGTGCCAGCAGTTCATCGGGACTAGCGGGCACAGATACGCAGTATTTT

D gene: -
V gene: TRBV29-1
clone size: -
J gene: TRBJ1-1
CDR3 protein: CSVGQPMNTEAFF
CDR3 DNA: TGCAGCGTCGGACAGCCTATGAACACTGAAGCTTTCTTT

D gene: TRBD1
V gene: TRBV9
clone size: -
J gene: TRBJ1-4
CDR3 protein: CASSAGRGDEKLFF
CDR3 DNA: TGTGCCAGCAGCGCGGGCAGGGGGGATGAAAAACTGTTTTTT

D gene: TRBD2
V gene: TRBV2
clone size: -
J gene: TRBJ2-1
CDR3 protein: CASSEVTSGSSNFF
CDR3 DNA: TGTGCCAGCAGTGAGGTAACTAGCGGGAGTTCGAACTTCTTC

D gene: -
V gene: TRBV11-3
clone size: -
J gene: TRBJ2-1
CDR3 protein: CASRSRVYTNEQFF
CDR3 DNA: TGTGCCAGCAGATCCCGGGTATATACCAATGAGCAGTTCTTC

D gene: -
V gene: TRBV2
clone size: -
J gene: TRBJ1-1
CDR3 protein: CASSGESGTEAFF
CDR3 DNA: TGTGCCAGCAGTGGTGAGTCGGGGACTGAAGCTTTCTTT

D gene: -
V gene: TRBV7-9
clone size: -
J gene: TRBJ2-1
CDR3 protein: CASSPASRRAYNEQFF
CDR3 DNA: TGTGCCAGCAGCCCCGCCTCTAGGAGAGCCTACAATGAGCAGTTCTTC

D gene: -
V gene: TRBV25-1
clone size: -
J gene: TRBJ1-1
CDR3 protein: CASSEYRKVINNTEAFF
CDR3 DNA: TGTGCCAGCAGTGAATATAGGAAAGTGATTAACAACACTGAAGCTTTCTTT

D gene: TRBD1
V gene: TRBV5-1
clone size: -
J gene: TRBJ2-7
CDR3 protein: CASSLTDREFTYEQYF
CDR3 DNA: TGCGCCAGCAGCTTAACGGACAGGGAATTTACCTACGAGCAGTACTTC

D gene: -
V gene: TRBV5-1
clone size: -
J gene: TRBJ1-6
CDR3 protein: CASSSEDSSYNSPLHF
CDR3 DNA: TGCGCCAGCAGCTCTGAAGATAGCTCCTATAATTCACCCCTCCACTTT

D gene: TRBD1
V gene: TRBV27
clone size: few
J gene: TRBJ1-2
CDR3 protein: CASKVDRANYGYTF
CDR3 DNA: TGTGCCAGCAAGGTAGACAGGGCCAACTATGGCTACACCTTC

D gene: TRBD1
V gene: TRBV6-6
clone size: once
J gene: TRBJ1-1
CDR3 protein: CASNLQGDTEAFF
CDR3 DNA: TGTGCCAGCAATCTTCAGGGGGACACTGAAGCTTTCTTT

D gene: -
V gene: TRBV9
clone size: once
J gene: TRBJ2-5
CDR3 protein: CASSVGRTFEETQYF
CDR3 DNA: TGTGCCAGCAGCGTAGGGCGGACTTTTGAGGAGACCCAGTACTTC

D gene: TRBD1
V gene: TRBV27
clone size: -
J gene: TRBJ1-1
CDR3 protein: CASGGDREGRAFF
CDR3 DNA: TGTGCCAGTGGGGGTGACAGGGAGGGTAGGGCTTTCTTT

D gene: -
V gene: TRBV27
clone size: -
J gene: TRBJ2-5
CDR3 protein: CASSLGADPRETQYF
CDR3 DNA: TGTGCCAGCAGTTTGGGAGCTGACCCGAGGGAGACCCAGTACTTC

D gene: TRBD1
V gene: TRBV2
clone size: -
J gene: TRBJ1-5
CDR3 protein: CASSIQGSEQPQHF
CDR3 DNA: TGTGCCAGCAGTATACAGGGGAGCGAGCAGCCCCAGCATTTT